This paragraph covers one T cell receptor (beta chain) sequence. The data originate from a study of blood T cells in healthy people across ages. Alongside a J-beta primer mix, a sample-barcoded 5' primer served in a second PCR lasting roughly 6 to 12 cycles. TCRdb reanalysed the 5' RACE reads using MiXCR and keeps one entry per CDR3 protein. The table has 780,000 or so distinct CDR3 sequences, about 55% seen once; the top ten hold roughly 40%. Material: blood. The source of this sequence is a man aged 80 or over in good health.

CDR3 residues: CASSLRPGLQPQHF. In nucleotides, the CDR3 is TGTGCCAGCAGTTTAAGGCCAGGGTTACAGCCCCAGCATTTT. J is TRBJ1-5 and V is TRBV12-3 or TRBV12-4; D is perhaps TRBD1 (5 bases). The V gene lost 2 bases and the J gene lost 7 bases, with 12 bases spanning the gap. This CDR3 is built from 14 residues.